This entry is about one T cell receptor beta chain. This sample was taken from a study of blood T cell repertoires in COVID-19. The wider study: COVID-19 samples from acute and convalescent phases originated in the United States, Italy and Spain. The cDNA or gDNA used as material had been derived from T cells, B-cell-depleted T cells, or PBMCs.

Study processing details: Nucleated cell number was recorded as an estimate derived from reference gene primer amplification. Clones were read by immunoSEQ multiplex PCR, and TCRdb kept only the in-frame ones, dropping some. The DNA gave D and trimming, while V, J and clone size come from that table. The data show 100,000 to 130,000 clones, 84% seen once. The sequencing sample was made of peripheral blood. The receptor's source is a human donor in a cohort sampled during active COVID-19.

In DNA, the CDR3 is TGCAGCGTTGAAGATTTGCGCATTCAGTACTTC. It is translated as CSVEDLRIQYF. This chain joins TRBV29-1 and TRBJ2-4; no definite D call. Germline V gene sequence: CDR1 SQVTM, CDR2 ANQGSEA. Trimming pared 0 bases from V and 9 bases from J, leaving 6 bases between. The CDR3 is 11 residues long.